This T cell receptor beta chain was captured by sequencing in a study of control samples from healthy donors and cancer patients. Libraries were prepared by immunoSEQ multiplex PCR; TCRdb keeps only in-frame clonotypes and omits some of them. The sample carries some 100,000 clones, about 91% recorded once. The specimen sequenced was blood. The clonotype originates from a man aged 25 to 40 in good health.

The CDR3 sequence is CASSHELTGWNTIYF. The CDR3 bases are TGCGCCAGCAGCCACGAGTTGACAGGGTGGAACACCATATATTTT. J is TRBJ1-3 and V is TRBV4-1, with 7 bases identical to TRBD1. The V gene's germline CDR1 is MGHRA and CDR2 YSYEKL. The CDR3 is made up of 15 amino acids. After removal of 3 bases from V and 7 bases from J, the junction contained 9 bases not matched to a gene.